A selection of T cell receptor beta chains follows, all from one sample in a study of control samples from healthy donors and cancer patients. Profiling relied on immunoSEQ multiplex PCR, and the TCRdb table lists in-frame clones only, not all of them. The sample gives 200,000 or so clones, around 94% of which show up once; approximately 1.5% is in the top ten. The source material was blood. These receptors were collected from a man aged 45 to 65 in good health. Each CDR3 is given with its conserved first and last residue.

>TRBJ1-2|TRBV24-1
CATSDPGYGYTF
>TRBJ2-1|TRBV5-4
CASSWGQGPYNEQFF
>TRBJ2-7|TRBV28
CASSLTRIEQYF
>TRBJ1-2|TRBV5-4
CASSFGEYGYTF
>TRBJ2-2|TRBV2
CASSEQTKTTGELFF
>TRBJ1-5|TRBV6-6
CASSRQGDQPQHF
>TRBJ1-4|TRBV6-7
CATGGVVNEKLFF
>TRBJ2-5|TRBV5-1
CASGRGKETQYF
>TRBJ2-2|TRBV28
CASNTANTGELFF
>TRBJ1-2|TRBV24-1
CATSDFRQNGYTF
>TRBJ2-1|TRBV29-1
CSVLGQGAIINEQFF
>TRBJ2-2|TRBV5-5
CASSFHPAGGPTGELFF
>TRBJ1-2|TRBV19
CASSTGGLNYGYTF
>TRBJ2-1|TRBV5-1
CASSLGGTAAGNEQFF
>TRBJ1-6|TRBV19
CASSIGIYNSPLHF
>TRBJ1-1|TRBV30
CAWSNWGGPNTEAFF
>TRBJ2-6|TRBV5-1
CASSLGTGANVLTF
>TRBJ2-1|TRBV7-2
CASSLFSGGANEQFF
>TRBJ1-1|TRBV28
CASSSIVDTEAFF
>TRBJ1-1|TRBV29-1
CSVEVQGNTEAFF
>TRBJ1-5|TRBV3-1/TRBV3-2
CASSRTGVGQPQHF
>TRBJ1-4|TRBV7-9
CASSRSGTATNEKLFF
>TRBJ2-3|TRBV11-2
CASSLGAGGGAPDTQYF
>TRBJ1-1|TRBV11-2
CASSLKFGEMNTEAFF
>TRBJ1-6|TRBV5-1
CASSPGTGDGSPLHF
>TRBJ2-1|TRBV7-9
CASAARGHEQFF
>TRBJ1-1|TRBV9
CASSVSRNTEAFF
>TRBJ2-5|TRBV5-1
CASRQTGYVMETQYF
>TRBJ1-1|TRBV2
CASRLEGQARGTEAFF
>TRBJ1-2|TRBV24-1
CATSESTGRSDGYTF
>TRBJ1-3|TRBV28
CASQPTGFEKNTIYF
>TRBJ2-3|TRBV14
CASSFWEGGLGTDTQYF
>TRBJ1-1|TRBV15
CATSREMGYEAFF